This TCR beta chain emerged from a study of cytomegalovirus exposure and HLA in healthy donors. Sequencing used immunoSEQ multiplex PCR; TCRdb keeps in-frame clones, though not all of them. The table has roughly 58,000 clones, more than 80% seen once. The CDR3 length is 14 residues. Between the trimmed V and J ends, which lost 2 bases and 2 bases, there was a span of 9 bases. Germline CDR1 reads SGHTS; CDR2 reads YDEGEE. The receptor's source is a man aged 18 to 30 in good health and CMV-seronegative. This chain links TRBV5-8 with TRBJ2-3; TRBD1 is a possible D gene (6 bases). Sequenced: PBMCs. The CDR3: CASSLGGFTDTQYF. CDR3 coding DNA: TGTGCCAGCAGCTTAGGGGGATTCACAGATACGCAGTATTTT. Full variable domain (remainder filled in from reference TRBV5-8 and TRBJ2-3): EAGVTQSPTHLIKTRGQQATLRCSPISGHTSVYWYQQALGLGLQFLLWYDEGEERNRGNFPPRFSGRQFPNYSSELNVNALELEDSALYLCASSLGGFTDTQYFGPGTRLTVL.